The rows below give T cell receptor beta chains drawn from one sample of a study of siplizumab effects on memory and regulatory T cells. Profiling relied on immunoSEQ multiplex PCR, and the TCRdb table lists in-frame clones only, not all of them. Among about 62,000 clones, around 79% were seen once, and the ten largest hold 0.4% to 0.5%. Sequencing was done on a sample of memory CD4+ T cells sorted from blood. The receptor set was obtained from a human donor in good health. The CDR3 runs from the conserved cysteine through the conserved F or W. The order of the fields is J gene, V gene, CDR3 protein.

j_gene: TRBJ2-7; v_gene: TRBV2; CDR3aa: CASRGTSDTPYEQYF
j_gene: TRBJ2-3; v_gene: TRBV9; CDR3aa: CASSVGAGAYPVGDTQYF
j_gene: TRBJ1-2; v_gene: TRBV5-6; CDR3aa: CASSRRGTSLNYGYTF
j_gene: TRBJ1-5; v_gene: TRBV28; CDR3aa: CASRYDRGLQPQHF
j_gene: TRBJ1-5; v_gene: TRBV19; CDR3aa: CASSLTGGQPQHF
j_gene: TRBJ2-1; v_gene: TRBV5-4; CDR3aa: CASSLLASDEQFF
j_gene: TRBJ1-1; v_gene: TRBV18; CDR3aa: CASSPLGPATEAFF
j_gene: TRBJ1-3; v_gene: TRBV6-5; CDR3aa: CASRSQHSGNTIYF
j_gene: TRBJ1-2; v_gene: TRBV10-3; CDR3aa: CAISESGPFGNYGYTF
j_gene: TRBJ2-1; v_gene: TRBV7-2; CDR3aa: CASSLALGGGLSYNEQFF
j_gene: TRBJ2-7; v_gene: TRBV7-2; CDR3aa: CASSLVVQAQGQYF
j_gene: TRBJ2-7; v_gene: TRBV18; CDR3aa: CASSPERIQQYF
j_gene: TRBJ1-1; v_gene: TRBV10-1; CDR3aa: CASSPQGTEAFF
j_gene: TRBJ2-4; v_gene: TRBV2; CDR3aa: CASIETRDRGRWAKNIQYF
j_gene: TRBJ1-4; v_gene: TRBV5-1; CDR3aa: CASSYNRDQGEKLFF
j_gene: TRBJ2-3; v_gene: TRBV7-6; CDR3aa: CASSDASGGGRDTQYF
j_gene: TRBJ2-1; v_gene: TRBV4-2; CDR3aa: CASSLYRDPSYNEQFF
j_gene: TRBJ1-6; v_gene: TRBV6-5; CDR3aa: CASCMTGALRSPLHF
j_gene: TRBJ2-7; v_gene: TRBV30; CDR3aa: CAWSAGTGLIEQYF
j_gene: TRBJ1-1; v_gene: TRBV29-1; CDR3aa: CSVDGGAHSTEAFF
j_gene: TRBJ2-5; v_gene: TRBV10-3; CDR3aa: CAISESGSQETQYF
j_gene: TRBJ2-3; v_gene: TRBV28; CDR3aa: CASSGIAGGTTDTQYF
j_gene: TRBJ1-3; v_gene: TRBV7-9; CDR3aa: CASSPSSGNTIYF
j_gene: TRBJ1-2; v_gene: TRBV7-3; CDR3aa: CASSSGGSTGKGGYTF
j_gene: TRBJ2-3; v_gene: TRBV19; CDR3aa: CASRRADLADTQYF
j_gene: TRBJ1-2; v_gene: TRBV6-6; CDR3aa: CASSYPGNLVGYGYTF
j_gene: TRBJ2-7; v_gene: TRBV15; CDR3aa: CATAFGTGPYEQYF
j_gene: TRBJ1-5; v_gene: TRBV5-1; CDR3aa: CASSPGTGPTSNQPQHF
j_gene: TRBJ2-5; v_gene: TRBV10-3; CDR3aa: CAISESATVSGEETQYF
j_gene: TRBJ1-2; v_gene: TRBV4-1; CDR3aa: CASSQDLAGGTYGYTF
j_gene: TRBJ2-3; v_gene: TRBV18; CDR3aa: CASSAGLAGVTDTQYF
j_gene: TRBJ1-5; v_gene: TRBV7-2; CDR3aa: CASSLGDSHQPQHF
j_gene: TRBJ2-3; v_gene: TRBV6-1; CDR3aa: CASKGGTTQYF
j_gene: TRBJ2-7; v_gene: TRBV7-2; CDR3aa: CASSRRTGGSYEQYF
j_gene: TRBJ1-2; v_gene: TRBV30; CDR3aa: CAWSRQGPYGYTF
j_gene: TRBJ1-1; v_gene: TRBV18; CDR3aa: CASSPRTRNTEAFF
j_gene: TRBJ2-3; v_gene: TRBV7-2; CDR3aa: CASSAVTDTQYF
j_gene: TRBJ2-2; v_gene: TRBV14; CDR3aa: CASSQDISGGAGELFF
j_gene: TRBJ1-1; v_gene: TRBV7-3; CDR3aa: CASSLTVNTEAFF
j_gene: TRBJ1-2; v_gene: TRBV11-3; CDR3aa: CASSQGGEGGYTF
j_gene: TRBJ2-3; v_gene: TRBV12-5; CDR3aa: CASGPTKSTDTQYF
j_gene: TRBJ1-6; v_gene: TRBV28; CDR3aa: CASSLDSFPNSPLHF
j_gene: TRBJ1-3; v_gene: TRBV28; CDR3aa: CASRDTGGADTIYF
j_gene: .; v_gene: TRBV5-4; CDR3aa: CASSTNNRGGFYEQYF
j_gene: TRBJ1-6; v_gene: TRBV7-2; CDR3aa: CASSLGGASVFNSPLHF
j_gene: TRBJ2-7; v_gene: TRBV5-5; CDR3aa: CASSQYTRDPYSGEQYF
j_gene: TRBJ2-3; v_gene: TRBV18; CDR3aa: CASSPMGGGGTDTQYF
j_gene: TRBJ2-5; v_gene: TRBV29-1; CDR3aa: CSAISASSVAGVETQYF
j_gene: TRBJ1-1; v_gene: TRBV7-2; CDR3aa: CACQRGAGATAFF
j_gene: TRBJ2-7; v_gene: TRBV11-3; CDR3aa: CASSLTGKGAEQYF
j_gene: TRBJ2-5; v_gene: TRBV11-2; CDR3aa: CASSLSTPGTQYF
j_gene: TRBJ1-2; v_gene: TRBV27; CDR3aa: CASSPRTGGDGYTF
j_gene: TRBJ1-2; v_gene: TRBV9; CDR3aa: CASSTPGQVEGYTF
j_gene: TRBJ1-1; v_gene: TRBV18; CDR3aa: CASSPASRRNTEAFF
j_gene: TRBJ2-7; v_gene: TRBV7-9; CDR3aa: CASSLSSGGAYYEQYF